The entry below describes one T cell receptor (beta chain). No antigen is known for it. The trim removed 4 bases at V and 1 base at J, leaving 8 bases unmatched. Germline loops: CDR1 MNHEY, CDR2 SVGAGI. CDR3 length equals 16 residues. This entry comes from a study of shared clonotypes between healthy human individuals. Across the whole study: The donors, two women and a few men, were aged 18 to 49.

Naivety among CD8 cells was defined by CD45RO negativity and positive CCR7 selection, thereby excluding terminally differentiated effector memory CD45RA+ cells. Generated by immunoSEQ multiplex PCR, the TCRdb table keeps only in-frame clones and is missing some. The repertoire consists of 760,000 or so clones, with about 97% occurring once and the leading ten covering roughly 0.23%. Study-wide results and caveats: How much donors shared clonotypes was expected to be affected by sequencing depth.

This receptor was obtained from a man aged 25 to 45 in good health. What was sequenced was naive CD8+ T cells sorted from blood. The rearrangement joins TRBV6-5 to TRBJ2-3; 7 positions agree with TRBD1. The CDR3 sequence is CASSLHRQGGTDTQYF. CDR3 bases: TGTGCCAGCAGTTTACACCGGCAGGGGGGCACAGATACGCAGTATTTT.